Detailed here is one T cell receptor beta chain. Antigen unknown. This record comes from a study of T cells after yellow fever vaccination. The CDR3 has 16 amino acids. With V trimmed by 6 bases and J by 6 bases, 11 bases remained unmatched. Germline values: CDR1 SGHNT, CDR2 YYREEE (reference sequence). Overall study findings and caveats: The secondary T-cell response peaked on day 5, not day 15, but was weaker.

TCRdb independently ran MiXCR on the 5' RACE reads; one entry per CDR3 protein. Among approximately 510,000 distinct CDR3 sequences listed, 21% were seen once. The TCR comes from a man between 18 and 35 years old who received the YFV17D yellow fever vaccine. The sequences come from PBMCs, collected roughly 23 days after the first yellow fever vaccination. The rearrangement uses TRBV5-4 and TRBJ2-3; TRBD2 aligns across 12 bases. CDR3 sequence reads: CASTVPLAGGRDTQYF. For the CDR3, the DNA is TGTGCCAGCACCGTTCCCCTAGCGGGGGGGAGGGATACGCAGTATTTT.